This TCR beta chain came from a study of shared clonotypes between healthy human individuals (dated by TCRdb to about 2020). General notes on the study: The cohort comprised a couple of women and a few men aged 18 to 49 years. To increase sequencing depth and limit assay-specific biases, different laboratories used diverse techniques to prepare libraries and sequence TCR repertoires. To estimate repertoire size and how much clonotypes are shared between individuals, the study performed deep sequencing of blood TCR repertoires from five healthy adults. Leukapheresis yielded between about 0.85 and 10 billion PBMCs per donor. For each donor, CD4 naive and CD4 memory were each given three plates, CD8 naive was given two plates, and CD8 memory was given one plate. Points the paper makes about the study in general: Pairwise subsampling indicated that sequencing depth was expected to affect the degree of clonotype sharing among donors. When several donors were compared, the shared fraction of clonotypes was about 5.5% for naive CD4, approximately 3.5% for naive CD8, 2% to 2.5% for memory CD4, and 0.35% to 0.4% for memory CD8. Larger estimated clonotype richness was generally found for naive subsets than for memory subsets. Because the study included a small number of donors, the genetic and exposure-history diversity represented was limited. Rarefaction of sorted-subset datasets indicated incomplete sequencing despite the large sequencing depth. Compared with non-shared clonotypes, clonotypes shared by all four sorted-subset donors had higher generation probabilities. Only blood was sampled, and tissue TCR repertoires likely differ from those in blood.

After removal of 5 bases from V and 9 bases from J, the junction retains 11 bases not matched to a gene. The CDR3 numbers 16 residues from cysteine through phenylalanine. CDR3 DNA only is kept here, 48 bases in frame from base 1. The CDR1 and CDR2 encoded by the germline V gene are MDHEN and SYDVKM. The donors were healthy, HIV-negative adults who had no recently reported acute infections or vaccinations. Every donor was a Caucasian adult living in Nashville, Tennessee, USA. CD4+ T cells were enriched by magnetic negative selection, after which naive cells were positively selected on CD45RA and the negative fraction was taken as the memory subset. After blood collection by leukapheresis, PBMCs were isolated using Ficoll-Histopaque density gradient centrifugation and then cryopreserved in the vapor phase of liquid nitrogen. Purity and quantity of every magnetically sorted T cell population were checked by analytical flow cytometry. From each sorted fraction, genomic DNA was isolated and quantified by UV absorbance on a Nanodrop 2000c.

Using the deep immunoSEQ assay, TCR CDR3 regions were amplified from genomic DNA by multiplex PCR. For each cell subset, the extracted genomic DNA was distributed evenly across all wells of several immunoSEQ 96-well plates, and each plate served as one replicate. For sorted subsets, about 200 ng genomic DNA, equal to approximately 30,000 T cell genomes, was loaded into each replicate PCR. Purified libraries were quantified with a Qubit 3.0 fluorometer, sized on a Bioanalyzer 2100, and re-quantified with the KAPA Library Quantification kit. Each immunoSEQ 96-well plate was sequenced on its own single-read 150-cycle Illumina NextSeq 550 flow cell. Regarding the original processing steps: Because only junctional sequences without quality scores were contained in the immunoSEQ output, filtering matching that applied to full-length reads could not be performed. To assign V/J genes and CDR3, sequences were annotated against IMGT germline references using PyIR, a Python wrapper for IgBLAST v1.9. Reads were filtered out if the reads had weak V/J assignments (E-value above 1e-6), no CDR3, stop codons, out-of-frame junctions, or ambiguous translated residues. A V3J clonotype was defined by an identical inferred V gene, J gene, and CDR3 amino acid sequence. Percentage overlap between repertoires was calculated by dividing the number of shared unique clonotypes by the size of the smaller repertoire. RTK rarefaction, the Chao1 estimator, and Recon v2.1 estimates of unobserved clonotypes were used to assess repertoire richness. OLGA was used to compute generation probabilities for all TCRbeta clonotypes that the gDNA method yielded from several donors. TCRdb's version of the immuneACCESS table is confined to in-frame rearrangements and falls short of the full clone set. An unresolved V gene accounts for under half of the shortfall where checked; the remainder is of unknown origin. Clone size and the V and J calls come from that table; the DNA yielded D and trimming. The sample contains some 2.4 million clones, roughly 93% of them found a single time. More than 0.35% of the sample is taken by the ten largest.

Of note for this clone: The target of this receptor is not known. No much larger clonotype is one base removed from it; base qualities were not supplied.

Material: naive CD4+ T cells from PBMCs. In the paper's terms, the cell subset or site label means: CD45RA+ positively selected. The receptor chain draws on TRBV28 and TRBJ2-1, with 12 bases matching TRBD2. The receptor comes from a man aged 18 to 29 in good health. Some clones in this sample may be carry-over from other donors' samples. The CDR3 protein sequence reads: CASSPMTSGSYGEQFF. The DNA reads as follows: TGTGCCAGCAGTCCAATGACTAGCGGGAGTTACGGTGAGCAGTTCTTC. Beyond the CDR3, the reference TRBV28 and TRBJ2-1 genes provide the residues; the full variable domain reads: DVKVTQSSRYLVKRTGEKVFLECVQDMDHENMFWYRQDPGLGLRLIYFSYDVKMKEKGDIPEGYSVSREKKERFSLILESASTNQTSMYLCASSPMTSGSYGEQFFGPGTRLTVL.